These 20 T cell receptor beta chains originate from one sample sequenced in a study of cytomegalovirus exposure and HLA in healthy donors. Primers included in the PCR were 60 Vbeta and 13 Jbeta primers. Using immunoSEQ multiplex PCR, the repertoire was profiled, and TCRdb retains in-frame clones only, with some absent. Of tens of thousands of clones listed, roughly 88% are singletons. Sequenced sample: PBMCs. These receptors all stem from a man aged 65 to 79 in good health and CMV-seropositive.

The CDR3 spells CASGLVLTRAEAFF. The DNA for the CDR3 is TGTGCTAGTGGTTTGGTACTAACTCGGGCTGAAGCTTTCTTT. This chain uses TRBV12-5 with TRBJ1-1; D unresolved. V lost 0 bases and J 6 bases, leaving 11 bases between the germline ends. Per the germline V gene, CDR1 is LGHNT and CDR2 is FRNRAP. This CDR3 is built from 14 residues. The complete variable domain, with remaining parts taken from reference TRBV12-5 and TRBJ1-1, reads DARVTQTPRHKVTEMGQEVTMRCQPILGHNTVFWYRQTMMQGLELLAYFRNRAPLDDSGMPKDRFSAEMPDATLATLKIQPSEPRDSAVYFCASGLVLTRAEAFFGQGTRLTVV.

The V call is TRBV18, the J call TRBJ2-2; D is perhaps TRBD2 (6 bases). The CDR3 extends over 16 amino acids. V was trimmed by 3 bases and J by 0 bases, leaving 11 bases between them. Looked up from germline, CDR1 is KGHSH and CDR2 is LQKENI. For the CDR3, the DNA is TGTGCCAGCTCACCCGCCCGGGGGACGAACACCGGGGAGCTGTTTTTT. Amino acids: CASSPARGTNTGELFF.

This clone has more than one count but fewer than ten. The V and J genes are TRBV4-1 and TRBJ2-5; TRBD1 matches at 7 bases. J gave up 0 bases and V 9 bases, and 4 bases lay outside the gene matches. The CDR3 extends over 13 amino acids. Looked up from germline, CDR1 is MGHRA and CDR2 is YSYEKL. The CDR3 loop reads CASKQGNQETQYF. The CDR3 DNA sequence: TGCGCCAGTAAACAGGGGAACCAAGAGACCCAGTACTTC.

V is TRBV11-3 and J is TRBJ1-1; D is uncertain. Germline CDR1 SGHNT, CDR2 YENEEA. V shed 1 base and J shed 1 base, with 4 bases lying between them. CDR3 length: 13 residues. CDR3 amino acids: CASSLAENTEAFF. CDR3 DNA sequence: TGTGCCAGCAGCTTAGCAGAGAACACTGAAGCTTTCTTT.

The CDR3 DNA is TGTGCCAGCAGCCCTCGGACAGGGAGTCGAGAGACCCAGTACTTC. Amino acids: CASSPRTGSRETQYF. V is TRBV5-8 and J is TRBJ2-5, with 8 bases that match TRBD1. Unmatched junction bases numbered 9, after V lost 4 bases and J lost 4 bases. Germline V gene data show CDR1 as SGHTS and CDR2 as YDEGEE. The CDR3 length is 15 residues.

V usage is TRBV30 and J usage is TRBJ2-2, with 11 positions matching TRBD2. Germline lookup yields CDR1 GTSNPN and CDR2 SVGIG (reference sequence). This CDR3 is built from 15 residues. The trim removed 5 bases at V and 3 bases at J, leaving 5 bases unmatched. DNA for the CDR3: TGTGCCTGGGGACCGGGACTAGCGGACACCGGGGAGCTGTTTTTT. It is translated as CAWGPGLADTGELFF.

This clone was seen only a few times. The chain couples TRBV2 to TRBJ1-1, with D unclear. The ends were cut back, 5 bases at V and 5 bases at J, with 9 bases in the middle. Germline values: CDR1 SNHLY, CDR2 FYNNEI. This CDR3 spans 12 amino acids. The CDR3 DNA is TGTGCCAGCAGTCCCGCGGGGACTGAAGCTTTCTTT. This encodes CASSPAGTEAFF.

This clone was counted a single time. V is TRBV27 and J is TRBJ1-1; no firm D call. Trimming cost V 5 bases and J 0 bases, with 7 bases left between them. The V gene's germline CDR1 is MNHEY and CDR2 SMNVEV (reference sequence). CDR3 length: 13 residues. The CDR3 bases are TGTGCCAGCAGTCCAAGCATGAACACTGAAGCTTTCTTT. Its protein is CASSPSMNTEAFF.

In this sample, this clone turned up once. This chain connects TRBV6-5 to TRBJ1-5; D is possibly TRBD1 (5 bases). In germline, CDR1 is MNHEY, CDR2 SVGAGI. Trimming stripped 6 bases from V and 2 bases from J, with 14 bases between. CDR3 size: 15 residues. The CDR3 DNA reads TGTGCCAGCAGACCCCTCAGGGATGGCAATCAGCCCCAGCATTTT. Translated: CASRPLRDGNQPQHF.

The chain employs TRBV18 and TRBJ1-1; possible D gene TRBD1, 6 bases. The CDR3 is made up of 15 amino acids. Looked up from germline, CDR1 is KGHSH and CDR2 is LQKENI. V was clipped by 2 bases and J by 4 bases, with 14 bases between them. CDR3 loop: CASSPSGGAATEAFF. Written as DNA, the CDR3 is TGTGCCAGCTCACCAAGTGGGGGGGCGGCCACTGAAGCTTTCTTT.

This clone is a singleton in its sample. The chain is built from TRBV19 and TRBJ2-5; 7 bases map to TRBD2. The germline gives CDR1 LNHDA, CDR2 SQIVND (reference sequence). Trimming removed 6 bases from V and 1 base from J; junction bases left unmatched: 5. There are 14 residues in the CDR3. CDR3 sequence: CASSTWGGQETQYF. CDR3 bases: TGTGCCAGTAGCACGTGGGGGGGCCAAGAGACCCAGTACTTC.

The V and J genes are TRBV5-8 and TRBJ1-6; weak D call: TRBD1 (6 bases). Per the germline V gene, CDR1 is SGHTS and CDR2 is YDEGEE. The V end was cut by 4 bases, the J end by 4 bases, with 12 bases between. The CDR3 consists of 15 residues. CDR3 DNA sequence: TGTGCCAGCAGCACCCCCACAGGGTATAATTCACCCCTCCACTTT. It translates to CASSTPTGYNSPLHF. Combining the CDR3 with reference TRBV5-8 and TRBJ1-6 gives the whole variable domain EAGVTQSPTHLIKTRGQQATLRCSPISGHTSVYWYQQALGLGLQFLLWYDEGEERNRGNFPPRFSGRQFPNYSSELNVNALELEDSALYLCASSTPTGYNSPLHFGNGTRLTVT.

V and J are TRBV19 and TRBJ1-1; 7 bases are shared with TRBD1. The CDR3 has 13 amino acids. J lost 3 bases, V lost 4 bases, and 2 bases had no gene match. In germline, CDR1 is LNHDA, CDR2 SQIVND (reference sequence). CDR3 in amino acids: CASSKGTDTEAFF. For the CDR3, the DNA is TGTGCCAGTAGTAAAGGGACAGACACTGAAGCTTTCTTT.

The J gene is TRBJ1-5, the V gene TRBV23-1; maybe TRBD1 (6 bases). TRBV23-1 is annotated as an ORF whose role is uncertain. The CDR3 spans 17 residues. Trimming removed 0 bases at V and 0 bases at J, with 12 bases between. The CDR3 is CASSQSTGGYSNQPQHF. The CDR3 DNA sequence: TGCGCCAGCAGTCAATCGACGGGGGGCTATAGCAATCAGCCCCAGCATTTT.

The chain carries TRBV5-1 and TRBJ2-5; possible D gene TRBD2, 6 bases. V was shortened by 3 bases and J by 4 bases, with 13 bases between the two germline ends. The germline V gene encodes CDR1 SGHRS and CDR2 YFSETQ. CDR3 size: 14 residues. The CDR3 loop is CASSYPDGGETQYF. CDR3 DNA: TGCGCCAGCAGCTACCCGGACGGGGGAGAGACCCAGTACTTC.

This sequence joins TRBV5-1 and TRBJ2-7; D gene uncertain. V was cut by 2 bases and J by 4 bases, with 7 bases left in between. Germline V CDR1 and CDR2: SGHRS, YFSETQ. The CDR3 is 12 residues long. The CDR3 here is CASSFLGYEQYF. The CDR3 nucleotides read TGCGCCAGCAGCTTTCTAGGATACGAGCAGTACTTC. Based on the CDR3 plus reference TRBV5-1 and TRBJ2-7, the full variable domain is KAGVTQTPRYLIKTRGQQVTLSCSPISGHRSVSWYQQTPGQGLQFLFEYFSETQRNKGNFPGRFSGRQFSNSRSEMNVSTLELGDSALYLCASSFLGYEQYFGPGTRLTVT.

The rearrangement links TRBV7-9 to TRBJ1-1; D is undetermined. Germline V gene lookup returns CDR1 SEHNR and CDR2 FQNEAQ (reference sequence). Trimming took off 6 bases at V and 3 bases at J, with 11 bases between the two ends. The CDR3 consists of 13 residues. CDR3 sequence (DNA): TGTGCCAGCAGAGGAGGGCCGGACACTGAAGCTTTCTTT. It translates to CASRGGPDTEAFF.

This chain uses TRBV5-1 with TRBJ2-2, with 7 nucleotides matching TRBD1. The CDR3 runs 15 residues. Trimming took 4 bases from V and 6 from J; bases not matched to a gene: 9. Looked up from germline, CDR1 is SGHRS and CDR2 is YFSETQ. DNA of the CDR3: TGCGCCAGCAGCCCAAGGGACAGTCCCCCCGGGGAGCTGTTTTTT. This encodes CASSPRDSPPGELFF.

The rearrangement joins TRBV28 to TRBJ1-2, with D perhaps TRBD1 (6 bases). The ends were cut back, 3 bases at V and 3 bases at J, with 8 bases in the middle. CDR1 and CDR2 from the germline V gene are MDHEN and SYDVKM. CDR3 length equals 13 residues. For the CDR3, the DNA is TGTGCCAGCAGTTTGTACAGGGACTATGGCTACACCTTC. Protein product: CASSLYRDYGYTF.

V and J are TRBV6-6 and TRBJ1-1, with a tentative D call TRBD1 (5 bases). V shed 2 bases and J shed 0 bases, with 10 bases lying between them. CDR1 MNHNY and CDR2 SVGAGI come from the germline V gene (reference sequence). The CDR3 extends over 15 amino acids. The CDR3 nucleotides read TGTGCCAGCAGTTACCCAGGGTTGGTGAACACTGAAGCTTTCTTT. Protein product: CASSYPGLVNTEAFF.